This T cell receptor beta chain is from a study of graft-versus-host responses after intestinal transplantation. At the level of the study: For around 3 years after anti-thymocyte globulin induction, all recipients took tacrolimus and steroids.

Notes on the study in general: Allografts carried high graft-versus-host to host-versus-graft clonal ratios in patients having graft-donor T cell macrochimerism.

On this clone itself: No antigen is known for it.

The V end was cut by 6 bases, the J end by 5 bases, with 16 bases between. Germline V CDR1 and CDR2: MNHEY, SVGAGI. The CDR3 runs 15 residues. Clones were read by immunoSEQ multiplex PCR, and TCRdb kept only the in-frame ones, dropping some. The sample carries 95,000 to 130,000 clones, around nine tenths recorded once. The starting material was unstimulated CD4+ T cells sorted from spleen or lymph node cells, obtained before intestinal transplant. This chain links TRBV6-5 with TRBJ1-4; a possible D gene is TRBD1 (6 bases). The sequence was obtained from a human donor who received an intestinal transplant. The CDR3 DNA reads as TGTGCCAGCAGACGCCTGGGGGGGCGAAATGAAAAACTGTTTTTT. This gives the protein CASRRLGGRNEKLFF.